The 27 T cell receptor beta chains below come from one sample, sequenced in a study of T cells in Graves' hyperthyroidism and ophthalmopathy. Amplification yielded TCR beta CDR3 regions, with RNA transcripts as the source. First-round RT-PCR of the TCR CDR3 relied on the HTBI primer set. TCRdb passed the multiplex PCR reads through MiXCR, listing each CDR3 protein once. Of a few hundred thousand distinct CDR3 sequences listed, about 20% are singletons. Sequencing input: blood. These receptors all come from a man aged 18 to 29 with Graves' hyperthyroidism.

This clonotype was counted between two and nine times. This may stem from a read error, because a much larger clone lies one nucleotide away. This chain connects TRBV12-3 or TRBV12-4 to TRBJ2-7; TRBD2 matches 10 bases. CDR3 length equals 19 residues. The V segment lost 4 bases and the J segment 0 bases; nucleotides outside the gene matches: 15. The CDR3 here is CASSCLRGSSGGASYEQYF. The DNA for the CDR3 is TGTGCCAGCAGTTGCCTCCGCGGATCCAGCGGGGGGGCCTCCTACGAGCAGTACTTC.

This clonotype occurred once. The genes are TRBV19 and TRBJ1-5; the D gene is possibly TRBD1 (5 bases). CDR1 is LNHDA and CDR2 is SQIVND in the germline V gene (reference sequence). The CDR3 extends over 15 amino acids. Between the trimmed V and J ends, which lost 0 bases and 2 bases, there was a span of 8 bases. Here the CDR3 reads CASSIEGDGNQPQHF. CDR3 in DNA: TGTGCCAGTAGTATAGAAGGGGACGGCAATCAGCCCCAGCATTTT.

This clonotype was detected only a few times. The chain uses TRBV25-1 and TRBJ2-1; TRBD1 matches 7 bases. The CDR3 is 13 residues long. Germline V gene sequence: CDR1 MGHDK, CDR2 SYGVNS. V dropped 4 bases and J dropped 8; count of bases not matched to a gene: 5. CDR3 coding DNA: TGTGCCAGCAGTGGTGCAGACAGGGATGAGCAGTTCTTC. This codes for CASSGADRDEQFF.

This clonotype was counted a few times. This chain links TRBV11-2 with TRBJ1-2, with TRBD1 as a possible D gene (6 bases). Between the trimmed V and J ends, which lost 5 bases and 3 bases, there was a span of 19 bases. The V gene's germline CDR1 is SGHAT and CDR2 FQNNGV. The CDR3 contains 16 residues. CDR3 amino acids: CASSKDVRGSHYGYTF. The CDR3 DNA sequence: TGTGCCAGCAGCAAAGACGTCAGGGGTTCTCACTATGGCTACACCTTC.

This clonotype was recorded many times. The chain is built from TRBV6-1 and TRBJ1-3, with D hard to call. This CDR3 spans 12 amino acids. Trimming removed 3 bases at V and 4 bases at J, with 4 bases between. The V gene's germline CDR1 is MNHNS and CDR2 SASEGT. CDR3 sequence (DNA): TGTGCCAGCAGTGAGTGGGGAAACACCATATATTTT. Its translation: CASSEWGNTIYF.

This clonotype has a count of ten or more. The J gene is TRBJ1-2, the V gene TRBV5-1; D gene ambiguous. This CDR3 has 13 residues. CDR1 SGHRS and CDR2 YFSETQ come from the germline V gene. Trimming took 2 bases from V and 4 from J, leaving 9 bases between them. This CDR3 is CASSFGEGYGYTF. The CDR3, as DNA: TGCGCCAGCAGCTTTGGGGAAGGCTATGGCTACACCTTC.

Ten or more counts support this clonotype. This chain links TRBV7-9 with TRBJ1-1; D is possibly TRBD1 (5 bases). Trimming took 3 bases from V and 3 from J, leaving 11 bases between them. CDR1 is SEHNR, CDR2 FQNEAQ, per germline (reference sequence). The CDR3 contains 14 residues. CDR3 bases: TGTGCCAGCAGCTTTTATCAGGGAGACACTGAAGCTTTCTTT. Its translation is CASSFYQGDTEAFF.

This clonotype appeared many times. This rearrangement joins TRBV7-2 to TRBJ2-5; D not resolved. Germline assignment: CDR1 SGHTA and CDR2 FQGNSA. V lost 5 bases and J lost 5, with 12 bases in between. The CDR3 extends over 13 amino acids. DNA of the CDR3: TGTGCCAGCAGCACCTATGGCCGGGAGACCCAGTACTTC. It encodes CASSTYGRETQYF.

This clonotype showed up many times. V gene TRBV2 combines with J gene TRBJ2-6, with D unresolved. The ends were cut back, 7 bases at V and 0 bases at J, with 13 bases in the middle. This CDR3 contains 16 residues. Per the germline V gene, CDR1 is SNHLY and CDR2 is FYNNEI. In DNA form, the CDR3 reads TGTGCCAGCAAGGCAGGCAGGAGCTCTGGGGCCAACGTCCTGACTTTC. This gives the protein CASKAGRSSGANVLTF.

This clonotype was counted many times. The chain has TRBV20-1 and TRBJ1-2; D perhaps matches TRBD1 (6 bases). The CDR3 runs to 13 residues. Per the germline V gene, CDR1 is DFQATT and CDR2 is SNEGSKA (reference sequence). V lost 0 bases and J 6 bases, leaving 11 bases between the germline ends. CDR3 loop: CSARDGGGDGYTF. DNA of the CDR3: TGCAGTGCTAGAGACGGGGGCGGAGATGGCTACACCTTC.

Remarks on this clonotype: Germline is not matched at one junction end, which may reflect a read error. The chain is built from TRBV9 and TRBJ2-5; D possibly uses TRBD1 or TRBD2 (5 bases each). The CDR3 loop spans 15 amino acids. Per germline, CDR1 SGDLS and CDR2 YYNGEE. The CDR3 DNA follows: TGTGCTAGCAGCGTAGGGGCTAGCCCTCGGGAGACCCAGTACTTC. It yields the protein CASSVGASPRETQYF. The variable domain in full, with the rest retrieved from reference TRBV9 and TRBJ2-5, is DSGVTQTPKHLITATGQRVTLRCSPRSGDLSVYWYQQSLDQGLQFLIQYYNGEERAKGNILERFSAQQFPDLHSELNLSSLELGDSALYFCASSVGASPRETQYFGPGTRLLVL.

This clonotype has at least ten counts. This chain links TRBV24-1 with TRBJ2-5; TRBD1 is a possible D gene (6 bases). Germline CDR1 and CDR2: KGHDR and SFDVKD. V gave up 10 bases and J gave up 2 bases, with 10 bases separating them. CDR3 size: 12 residues. The CDR3 nucleotides read TGTGCCACATACAGGGCTCAAGAGACCCAGTACTTC. Amino acids: CATYRAQETQYF.

The rearrangement joins TRBV7-2 to TRBJ2-5, with 9 bases that match TRBD1. The CDR3 length is 14 residues. Germline assignment: CDR1 SGHTA and CDR2 FQGNSA. V dropped 5 bases and J dropped 4; count of bases not matched to a gene: 5. The DNA of the CDR3 is TGTGCCAGCAGCACTTGGACAGGGGCAGAGACCCAGTACTTC. Translated, it gives CASSTWTGAETQYF.

The J gene is TRBJ2-7, the V gene TRBV12-3 or TRBV12-4; the match to TRBD1 covers 8 bases. J gave up 5 bases and V 7 bases, and 7 bases lay outside the gene matches. The CDR3 is 13 residues long. The CDR3 reads CASTPGQGHEQYF. The CDR3, as DNA: TGTGCCAGCACCCCCGGACAGGGCCACGAGCAGTACTTC.

This clonotype appeared many times. This chain links TRBV6-2 or TRBV6-3 with TRBJ1-2, with TRBD1 as a possible D gene (6 bases). The V end was cut by 8 bases, the J end by 3 bases, with 10 bases between. The CDR3 is 12 residues long. CDR1 and CDR2 (germline): MNHEY, SVGEGT. The CDR3 coding sequence is TGTGCCAGCTGGACAGCCCACTATGGCTACACCTTC. It codes for CASWTAHYGYTF.

CDR3 amino acids: CASSLESLAGTEAFF. In nucleotides, the CDR3 is TGTGCCAGCAGCTTGGAATCTTTAGCGGGGACTGAAGCTTTCTTT. The chain has TRBV5-5 and TRBJ1-1; D gene uncertain. Germline V gene data show CDR1 as SGHKS and CDR2 as YYEKEE (reference sequence). Trimming shortened V by 0 bases and J by 5 bases, and 14 bases separated the two germline ends. This CDR3 spans 15 amino acids.

This chain links TRBV6-1 with TRBJ1-2; TRBD1 agrees at 8 bases. Germline loops: CDR1 MNHNS, CDR2 SASEGT. The CDR3 has 14 residues. The V and J ends lost 8 bases and 2 bases, in that order; junction bases with no gene match: 7. The CDR3, as DNA: TGTGCCAGCCGACAGGGACAGGACAACTATGGCTACACCTTC. This gives the protein CASRQGQDNYGYTF.

This clonotype has ten or more counts. The rearrangement uses TRBV29-1 and TRBJ2-7, with TRBD2 as a possible D gene (6 bases). V lost 1 base to trimming and J lost 2 bases, with 6 bases between them. Germline V gene data show CDR1 as SQVTM and CDR2 as ANQGSEA. The CDR3 extends over 12 amino acids. The CDR3: CSVEGGAYEQYF. CDR3 DNA sequence: TGCAGCGTTGAAGGGGGGGCCTACGAGCAGTACTTC.

The chain recombines TRBV4-1 with TRBJ1-3; unclear D gene. Between the trimmed V and J ends, which lost 3 bases and 0 bases, there was a span of 21 bases. The CDR3 spans 19 residues. Germline CDR1 reads MGHRA; CDR2 reads YSYEKL. The chain's CDR3 is CASSQWTNLVIRSGNTIYF. As DNA, the CDR3 is TGCGCCAGCAGCCAGTGGACCAACTTGGTAATACGCTCTGGAAACACCATATATTTT.

This clonotype has ten or more counts. The rearrangement links TRBV12-5 to TRBJ1-5, with 7 bases identical to TRBD1. Germline CDR1 LGHNT, CDR2 FRNRAP. CDR3 length: 16 amino acids. V gave up 1 base and J gave up 6 bases; unmatched junction bases: 9. The CDR3 DNA reads as TGTGCTAGTGGTTTGGGCCCGGACAGGATCATTCAGCCCCAGCATTTT. It translates to CASGLGPDRIIQPQHF.

The genes are TRBV12-3 or TRBV12-4 and TRBJ2-5; D unclear. The CDR3 totals 14 residues. V was cut by 3 bases and J by 4 bases, with 12 bases left in between. CDR3 amino acids: CASSFGSERETQYF. CDR3 in DNA: TGTGCCAGCAGTTTTGGCTCGGAACGAGAGACCCAGTACTTC.

This clonotype was found many times. The V call is TRBV5-5, the J call TRBJ1-2; tentative D call: TRBD1 (5 bases). V lost 4 bases and J lost 5, with 15 bases in between. CDR3 length: 14 amino acids. Germline V gene data show CDR1 as SGHKS and CDR2 as YYEKEE (reference sequence). The CDR3 region has the DNA TGTGCCAGCAGCCCAGGGACGGGATTGTATGGCTACACCTTC. Protein sequence: CASSPGTGLYGYTF.

The chain combines TRBV10-2 with TRBJ2-7, with 8 bases identical to TRBD2. Germline V lookup: CDR1 WSHSY, CDR2 SAAADI. The V segment lost 2 bases and the J segment 3 bases; nucleotides outside the gene matches: 12. CDR3 size: 17 residues. The CDR3 protein is CASSERAVLAGYYEQYF. The CDR3 region has the DNA TGCGCCAGCAGTGAGAGAGCTGTATTAGCGGGGTACTACGAGCAGTACTTC.

Ten or more counts support this clonotype. The chain combines TRBV11-2 with TRBJ2-2; D is unclear. CDR1 and CDR2 (germline): SGHAT, FQNNGV. CDR3 length: 16 amino acids. The V end lost 5 bases, the J end lost 2 bases, and 15 bases lay between the germline ends. CDR3 DNA sequence: TGTGCCAGCAGCCTTGTTCTGAAGGGAAACACCGGGGAGCTGTTTTTT. Amino acids: CASSLVLKGNTGELFF.

This clonotype was observed at least ten times. The V and J genes are TRBV11-2 and TRBJ1-1; D gene ambiguous. Trimming left V 2 bases short and J 3 bases short, with 7 bases between. Germline values: CDR1 SGHAT, CDR2 FQNNGV. This CDR3 region has 13 residues. The CDR3 loop is CASSLSEDTEAFF. The CDR3, as DNA: TGTGCCAGCAGCTTAAGCGAGGACACTGAAGCTTTCTTT.

This clonotype was recorded a few times. V gene TRBV27 combines with J gene TRBJ1-5; 11 nucleotides agree with TRBD1. The CDR3 is 17 residues long. Germline-derived CDR1 and CDR2 are MNHEY and SMNVEV (reference sequence). The trim removed 4 bases at V and 2 bases at J, leaving 7 bases unmatched. The CDR3 loop is CASSSGTGGLGNQPQHF. DNA of the CDR3: TGTGCCAGCAGTTCCGGGACAGGGGGGCTTGGCAATCAGCCCCAGCATTTT.

In the case of this clonotype: The junction differs from germline at one of its ends, possibly a read error. The genes are TRBV5-8 and TRBJ1-1; no firm D call. Germline lookup yields CDR1 SGHTS and CDR2 YDEGEE. The CDR3 runs 14 residues. The CDR3 sequence: CASSRLREGGEVFF. CDR3 sequence (DNA): TGCGCCAGCAGCCGCCTAAGGGAGGGAGGTGAAGTTTTCTTT.